These 18 T cell receptor beta chains originate from one sample sequenced in a study of CD8 T cells in ankylosing spondylitis. In TCRdb, the 5' RACE reads were re-called with MiXCR into one record per CDR3 protein. The data show some 840,000 distinct CDR3 sequences, approximately 12% seen once. Study-wide findings and caveats: What seemed typical of ankylosing spondylitis blood was a TCR beta motif built from 8 or 9 highly homologous variants.

For these TCRs, the target antigens are not known. Sequences were obtained from blood, either unsorted or a sorted T cell fraction (not recorded which). All receptors come from a male donor with ankylosing spondylitis.

The genes are TRBV7-6 and TRBJ1-6, with D possibly matching TRBD1 (6 bases). This CDR3 contains 15 residues. Trimming shortened V by 5 bases and J by 0 bases, and 8 bases separated the two germline ends. Germline CDR1 reads SGHVS; CDR2 reads FNYEAQ. CDR3 sequence reads: CASSVQGSYNSPLHF. DNA for the CDR3: TGTGCCAGCAGCGTACAGGGCTCCTATAATTCACCCCTCCACTTT.

This clonotype came up a few times. The chain joins TRBV4-1 to TRBJ2-1, with 7 bases identical to TRBD1. Germline trimming cut 2 bases from V and 8 bases from J; bases unmatched to any gene: 6. The CDR3 runs to 14 residues. Germline V gene lookup returns CDR1 MGHRA and CDR2 YSYEKL. The CDR3 region is CASSQPTGLDEQFF. CDR3 coding DNA: TGCGCCAGCAGCCAACCGACAGGGTTGGATGAGCAGTTCTTC.

In this sample, this clonotype turned up a few times. As DNA, the CDR3 is TGTGCCAGCAGCCACCGACAGGCTCAGAAGCCCCAGCATTTT. Its protein product is CASSHRQAQKPQHF. The chain carries TRBV12-3 or TRBV12-4 and TRBJ1-5; D is perhaps TRBD1 (6 bases). This CDR3 has 14 residues. The V end lost 6 bases, the J end lost 8 bases, and 17 bases lay between the germline ends.

This rearrangement joins TRBV6-5 to TRBJ1-1; no reliable D call. The V gene lost 1 base and the J gene lost 2 bases, with 5 bases spanning the gap. CDR1 is MNHEY and CDR2 is SVGAGI in the germline V gene. This CDR3 is 13 amino acids long. The CDR3 coding sequence is TGTGCCAGCAGTTACTACACAAACACTGAAGCTTTCTTT. It codes for CASSYYTNTEAFF.

This clonotype occurred many times. The gene calls are TRBV20-1 and TRBJ2-3; D uncertain. The CDR3 loop spans 13 amino acids. Germline V gene lookup returns CDR1 DFQATT and CDR2 SNEGSKA (reference sequence). V was shortened by 6 bases and J by 3 bases, with 13 bases between the two germline ends. The CDR3 loop reads CSAPKDGTDTQYF. The CDR3 DNA reads TGCAGTGCGCCGAAGGACGGAACAGATACGCAGTATTTT.

This clonotype appeared many times. V gene TRBV5-1 combines with J gene TRBJ2-7; no definite D call. The CDR3 loop spans 15 amino acids. Per the germline V gene, CDR1 is SGHRS and CDR2 is YFSETQ. V was trimmed by 3 bases and J by 0 bases, leaving 13 bases between them. CDR3 DNA: TGCGCCAGCAGCTCGTTGACAAGTGGCTCCTACGAGCAGTACTTC. It translates to CASSSLTSGSYEQYF.

As concerns this clonotype: One end of the junction is discordant with germline, which a read error may explain. This chain's CDR3 is CSARDTEELFF. The CDR3 region has the DNA TGCAGTGCGAGGGACACCGAGGAGCTGTTTTTT. The V and J genes are TRBV20-1 and TRBJ2-2, with D perhaps TRBD1 (6 bases). Germline V gives CDR1 DFQATT, CDR2 SNEGSKA (reference sequence). This CDR3 has 11 amino acids.

V gene TRBV20-1 combines with J gene TRBJ1-5; the D is unclear. Germline loops: CDR1 DFQATT, CDR2 SNEGSKA (reference sequence). This CDR3 has 14 amino acids. The V end lost 3 bases, the J end lost 1 base, and 10 bases lay between the germline ends. The CDR3 reads CSARPRRSNQPQHF. CDR3 nucleotides: TGCAGTGCTAGGCCCCGCCGGAGCAATCAGCCCCAGCATTTT.

This chain links TRBV30 with TRBJ2-1, with D possibly TRBD2 on 5 matching bases. The CDR3 is 13 residues long. Germline V gene lookup returns CDR1 GTSNPN and CDR2 SVGIG (reference sequence). V was shortened by 2 bases and J by 4 bases, with 9 bases between the two germline ends. CDR3 in DNA: TGTGCCTGGAGTCGGGGTACTTACAATGAGCAGTTCTTC. Its protein is CAWSRGTYNEQFF.

This clonotype has just a few counts. CDR3 amino acids: CAISEGQVPPYGYTF. CDR3 coding DNA: TGTGCCATCAGTGAGGGCCAGGTGCCCCCCTATGGCTACACCTTC. The chain recombines TRBV10-3 with TRBJ1-2; D call uncertain. The V end was cut by 2 bases, the J end by 4 bases, with 14 bases between. This CDR3 spans 15 amino acids. CDR1 is ENHRY, CDR2 SYGVKD, per germline.

This clonotype has only a few counts. The chain couples TRBV6-5 to TRBJ2-5; no definite D call. The CDR3 sequence is 14 residues long. Trimming took 2 bases from V and 5 from J, leaving 12 bases between them. Looked up from germline, CDR1 is MNHEY and CDR2 is SVGAGI. The CDR3 DNA reads TGTGCCAGCAGTTACAATGGGTTTACGGAGACCCAGTACTTC. Protein: CASSYNGFTETQYF.

This clonotype occurred a few times. The V gene is TRBV5-1, the J gene TRBJ2-1, with D unresolved. The germline V gene has CDR1 SGHRS and CDR2 YFSETQ. Between the trimmed V and J ends, which lost 1 base and 9 bases, there was a span of 14 bases. The CDR3 is made up of 14 amino acids. In DNA form, the CDR3 reads TGCGCCAGCAGCTTGATGCTGGAATCGGGTGAGCAGTTCTTC. It yields the protein CASSLMLESGEQFF.

The rearrangement joins TRBV27 to TRBJ2-7; D is possibly TRBD1 or TRBD2 (5 bases each). CDR1 MNHEY and CDR2 SMNVEV come from the germline V gene (reference sequence). The length of the CDR3 is 15 residues. The V end lost 5 bases, the J end lost 2 bases, and 16 bases lay between the germline ends. CDR3 sequence reads: CASSPLGTAAYEQYF. In nucleotides, the CDR3 is TGTGCCAGCAGTCCACTCGGGACGGCTGCCTACGAGCAGTACTTC.

The table lists this clonotype with many counts. The gene calls are TRBV29-1 and TRBJ1-2, with 12 positions matching TRBD1. This CDR3 comprises 13 residues. Per the germline V gene, CDR1 is SQVTM and CDR2 is ANQGSEA. The J segment lost 8 bases and the V segment lost 5 bases, leaving 6 bases of the junction unmatched. The CDR3 DNA reads as TGCAGCGTTCCGGGACAGGGGGCAGAAGGCTACACCTTC. As protein: CSVPGQGAEGYTF. Variable domain in full (rest from reference TRBV29-1 and TRBJ1-2): SAVISQKPSRDICQRGTSLTIQCQVDSQVTMMFWYRQQPGQSLTLIATANQGSEATYESGFVIDKFPISRPNLTFSTLTVSNMSPEDSSIYLCSVPGQGAEGYTFGSGTRLTVV.

This clonotype was seen more than once but under ten times. The rearrangement joins TRBV20-1 to TRBJ2-5, with 8 bases aligning to TRBD1. CDR3 length equals 15 residues. CDR1 is DFQATT, CDR2 SNEGSKA, per germline (reference sequence). Unmatched junction bases numbered 4, after V lost 1 base and J lost 0 bases. CDR3 bases: TGCAGTGCTAGAGTTGCAGGGGGCAACCAAGAGACCCAGTACTTC. Its translation is CSARVAGGNQETQYF.

This clonotype appeared a few times. V usage is TRBV27 and J usage is TRBJ2-5; TRBD1 agrees at 8 bases. Germline V lookup: CDR1 MNHEY, CDR2 SMNVEV (reference sequence). The length of the CDR3 is 17 residues. Trimming at V came to 4 bases and at J to 5 bases, leaving 15 bases not matched to a gene. The CDR3 sequence: CASSWGTIGTGVETQYF. The CDR3 DNA sequence: TGTGCCAGCAGTTGGGGCACCATCGGGACAGGCGTGGAGACCCAGTACTTC.

Comment on this clonotype: A much more abundant neighbour one base away suggests this may be a read error. J is TRBJ2-7 and V is TRBV5-1; 11 bases are a match to TRBD2. The CDR3 loop spans 14 amino acids. Germline-derived CDR1 and CDR2 are SGHRS and YFSETQ. V lost 2 bases, J lost 3 bases, and 1 base stayed unmatched. The chain's CDR3 is CASSFSGRDYEQYF. CDR3 in DNA: TGCGCCAGCAGCTTTAGCGGGAGGGACTACGAGCAGTACTTC.

This clonotype was counted at least ten times. This sequence joins TRBV4-1 and TRBJ2-2; 8 bases match TRBD2. CDR3 length equals 16 residues. The germline V gene has CDR1 MGHRA and CDR2 YSYEKL. Unmatched junction bases numbered 6, after V lost 1 base and J lost 5 bases. The CDR3 spells CASSQGPGGVTGELFF. CDR3 in DNA: TGCGCCAGCAGCCAAGGTCCGGGAGGGGTAACCGGGGAGCTGTTTTTT.